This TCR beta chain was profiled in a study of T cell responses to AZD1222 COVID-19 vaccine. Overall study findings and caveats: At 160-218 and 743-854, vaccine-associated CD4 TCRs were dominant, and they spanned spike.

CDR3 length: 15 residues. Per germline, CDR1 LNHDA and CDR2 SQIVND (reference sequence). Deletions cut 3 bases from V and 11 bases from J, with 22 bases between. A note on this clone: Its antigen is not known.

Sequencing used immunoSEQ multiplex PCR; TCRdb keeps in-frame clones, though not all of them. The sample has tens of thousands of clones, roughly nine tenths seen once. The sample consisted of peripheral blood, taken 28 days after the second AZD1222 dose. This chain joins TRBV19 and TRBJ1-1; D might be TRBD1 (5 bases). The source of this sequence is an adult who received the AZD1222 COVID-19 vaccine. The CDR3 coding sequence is TGTGCCAGTAGTATTTCCCGGGTAGGGGTGGAAGTGGCTTTCTTT. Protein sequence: CASSISRVGVEVAFF.